The rows below give T cell receptor beta chains drawn from one sample of a study of blood T cell repertoires in COVID-19. The repertoire was sequenced with immunoSEQ multiplex PCR; TCRdb's copy has only in-frame clones and lacks some. There are around 100,000 clones in the sample; 80% to 95% occur only once, and 2% to 2.5% lies in the top ten. The sample comprised peripheral blood. The receptors shown here come from a human donor with active COVID-19. The donor label of this sample is uncertain. Both conserved end residues are part of each CDR3. A D gene is named only where the DNA matches it firmly. Size tells how often a clone was seen (once, few, many) or the class of an expanded clone, and some rows leave it out.

v_gene: TRBV9
abundance: -
j_gene: TRBJ2-2
d_gene: TRBD1
CDR3nt: TGTGCCAGCAGCGGTCGGGACAGGCGGAACACCGGGGAGCTGTTTTTT
CDR3aa: CASSGRDRRNTGELFF

v_gene: TRBV5-6
abundance: once
j_gene: TRBJ1-1
d_gene: TRBD1
CDR3nt: TGTGCCAGCAACCAACAGGGGCCGGAGGGTGAAGCTTTCTTT
CDR3aa: CASNQQGPEGEAFF

v_gene: TRBV28
abundance: -
j_gene: TRBJ1-2
d_gene: TRBD1
CDR3nt: TGTGCCAGCAGGGGGACAGGGCCCTATGGCTACACCTTC
CDR3aa: CASRGTGPYGYTF

v_gene: TRBV19
abundance: few
j_gene: TRBJ2-2
d_gene: TRBD1
CDR3nt: TGTGCCAGTAGTAGATCGACAGGGGGTAACACCGGGGAGCTGTTTTTT
CDR3aa: CASSRSTGGNTGELFF

v_gene: TRBV4-2
abundance: -
j_gene: TRBJ2-1
d_gene: TRBD2
CDR3nt: TGTGCCAGCAGCCAGTTAGCGGGGGGTAACAATGAGCAGTTCTTC
CDR3aa: CASSQLAGGNNEQFF

v_gene: TRBV7-9
abundance: -
j_gene: TRBJ2-1
d_gene: -
CDR3nt: TGTGCCAGCAGCTTATTAGAATCAGAGCAGTTCTTC
CDR3aa: CASSLLESEQFF

v_gene: TRBV5-4
abundance: -
j_gene: TRBJ2-2
d_gene: -
CDR3nt: TGTGCCAGCAGCTTCGGGGTGACTGGAAACACCGGGGAGCTGTTTTTT
CDR3aa: CASSFGVTGNTGELFF

v_gene: TRBV4-1
abundance: once
j_gene: TRBJ1-2
d_gene: -
CDR3nt: TGCGCCAGCAGCCCTATTCAGGGTTCCTGGTCTAACTATGGCTACACCTTC
CDR3aa: CASSPIQGSWSNYGYTF

v_gene: TRBV5-4
abundance: -
j_gene: TRBJ2-6
d_gene: -
CDR3nt: TGTGCCAGCAGCTATCCGGGGGTTGGGGCCAACGTCCTGACTTTC
CDR3aa: CASSYPGVGANVLTF

v_gene: TRBV29-1
abundance: -
j_gene: TRBJ1-2
d_gene: -
CDR3nt: TGCAGCGTCTCAAACCCGGGCCAGGGGCTGGGTGGCTACACCTTC
CDR3aa: CSVSNPGQGLGGYTF

v_gene: TRBV3-1/TRBV3-2
abundance: -
j_gene: TRBJ2-2
d_gene: -
CDR3nt: TGTGCCAGCAGCCAATCGCAGCAGGCCGGGGAGCTGTTTTTT
CDR3aa: CASSQSQQAGELFF

v_gene: TRBV24-1
abundance: -
j_gene: TRBJ1-5
d_gene: TRBD1
CDR3nt: TGTGCCACCAGTGATTTGGGGACAGAGCCCCAGCATTTT
CDR3aa: CATSDLGTEPQHF

v_gene: TRBV9
abundance: -
j_gene: TRBJ2-2
d_gene: -
CDR3nt: TGTGCCAGCAGCTTCTCTTCAGGGGGGAATACCGGGGAGCTGTTTTTT
CDR3aa: CASSFSSGGNTGELFF

v_gene: TRBV3-1/TRBV3-2
abundance: -
j_gene: TRBJ1-3
d_gene: -
CDR3nt: TGTGCCAGCAGCCAAGTCAGCACCATATATTTT
CDR3aa: CASSQVSTIYF

v_gene: TRBV5-1
abundance: once
j_gene: TRBJ1-1
d_gene: TRBD1
CDR3nt: TGCGCCAGCAGCTTGGTCCCGGGACAGGGGACTGAAGCTTTCTTT
CDR3aa: CASSLVPGQGTEAFF

v_gene: TRBV12-3/TRBV12-4
abundance: once
j_gene: TRBJ2-1
d_gene: -
CDR3nt: TGTGCCAGCTCCTTCCGGGGTGAGCAGTTCTTC
CDR3aa: CASSFRGEQFF

v_gene: TRBV9
abundance: -
j_gene: TRBJ2-1
d_gene: TRBD2
CDR3nt: TGTGCCAGCAACCGACTAGCGGGGGGAGCTGATGAGCAGTTCTTC
CDR3aa: CASNRLAGGADEQFF

v_gene: TRBV7-9
abundance: -
j_gene: TRBJ1-1
d_gene: -
CDR3nt: TGTGCCAGCAGCCCAGGTTTTGGGGGGATGAACACTGAAGCTTTCTTT
CDR3aa: CASSPGFGGMNTEAFF

v_gene: TRBV4-2
abundance: -
j_gene: TRBJ1-3
d_gene: -
CDR3nt: TGTGCCAGCAGCCAAGATTCCCCATCTGGAAACACCATATATTTT
CDR3aa: CASSQDSPSGNTIYF

v_gene: TRBV5-5
abundance: once
j_gene: TRBJ1-6
d_gene: -
CDR3nt: TGTGCCAGCAGCTTGGCACCAGGGCCTAATTCACCCCTCCACTTT
CDR3aa: CASSLAPGPNSPLHF

v_gene: TRBV2
abundance: -
j_gene: TRBJ1-5
d_gene: -
CDR3nt: TGTGCCAGCAGTGAAGGGCCAGGGAGGAATCAGCCCCAGCATTTT
CDR3aa: CASSEGPGRNQPQHF

v_gene: TRBV28
abundance: -
j_gene: TRBJ2-3
d_gene: -
CDR3nt: TGTGCCAGCAGTGAGGGTTTTCGTACGCAGTATTTT
CDR3aa: CASSEGFRTQYF

v_gene: TRBV18
abundance: -
j_gene: TRBJ1-1
d_gene: TRBD1
CDR3nt: TGTGCCAGCTCACCCCCGGGACAGGAAAGTGAAGCTTTCTTT
CDR3aa: CASSPPGQESEAFF

v_gene: TRBV12-3/TRBV12-4
abundance: -
j_gene: TRBJ1-4
d_gene: -
CDR3nt: TGTGCCAGTTACAGGGTACCTAATGAAAAACTGTTTTTT
CDR3aa: CASYRVPNEKLFF

v_gene: TRBV6-5
abundance: few
j_gene: TRBJ2-2
d_gene: -
CDR3nt: TGTGCCAGCAGTTACTCAACAGGACTACCTACCGGGGAGCTGTTTTTT
CDR3aa: CASSYSTGLPTGELFF

v_gene: TRBV29-1
abundance: once
j_gene: TRBJ2-7
d_gene: -
CDR3nt: TGCAGCGTGTGGGAGGGGGGATACGAGCAGTACTTC
CDR3aa: CSVWEGGYEQYF

v_gene: TRBV6-5
abundance: -
j_gene: TRBJ1-1
d_gene: TRBD1
CDR3nt: TGTGCCAGCAGTTACCCCCAACAGGGGGAGAACACTGAAGCTTTCTTT
CDR3aa: CASSYPQQGENTEAFF